The 9 T cell receptor beta chains presented below share a single source sample, sequenced in a study of CD8+ T cells in alopecia areata. RNA was extracted and reverse transcribed into cDNA as the sequencing template. The repertoire was sequenced with immunoSEQ multiplex PCR; TCRdb's copy has only in-frame clones and lacks some. This table holds about 110,000 clones, 50% to 70% found once. The sequenced material came from NKG2D-low CD8+ T cells sorted from blood. The receptor set was obtained from a human donor with alopecia areata.

In the case of this clone: An end of the junction does not agree with germline; a read error may underlie this. J is TRBJ2-7 and V is TRBV10-3, with 9 bases matching TRBD1. The germline CDR1 and CDR2 sequences are ENHRY and SYGVKD. This CDR3 is built from 14 residues. Here the CDR3 DNA reads TGTGCCAGCAGTCCGGGACAGGGCTCCTACGAGCAGTACTTC. Protein product: CASSPGQGSYEQYF.

The chain links TRBV7-3 to TRBJ2-7; the match to TRBD1 covers 8 bases. Germline V gene sequence: CDR1 SGHTA, CDR2 FQGTGA. The junction had 4 bases not matched to a gene; V was cut back by 5 bases and J by 1 base. This CDR3 contains 14 residues. CDR3 DNA sequence: TGTGCCAGCAGCGCGACAGGGGATTCCTACGAGCAGTACTTC. Its translation is CASSATGDSYEQYF.

The CDR3 DNA follows: TGCGCCAGCAGGAACCAACGACAGGGAGTTTACGGCTACACCTTC. It yields the protein CASRNQRQGVYGYTF. The chain is built from TRBV5-1 and TRBJ1-2; 7 nucleotides align to TRBD1. Looked up from germline, CDR1 is SGHRS and CDR2 is YFSETQ. V lost 5 bases and J lost 8; bases outside the gene matches: 15. The CDR3 has 15 amino acids. Looking up the rest from reference TRBV5-1 and TRBJ1-2 gives the full variable domain: KAGVTQTPRYLIKTRGQQVTLSCSPISGHRSVSWYQQTPGQGLQFLFEYFSETQRNKGNFPGRFSGRQFSNSRSEMNVSTLELGDSALYLCASRNQRQGVYGYTFGSGTRLTVV.

This CDR3 is CASSQVRRESEKLFF. CDR3 coding DNA: TGCGCCAGCAGCCAAGTCCGCAGGGAAAGCGAAAAACTGTTTTTT. The chain employs TRBV4-1 and TRBJ1-4, with a possible D match to TRBD1 (5 bases). Per the germline V gene, CDR1 is MGHRA and CDR2 is YSYEKL. Trimming shortened V by 1 base and J by 8 bases, and 14 bases separated the two germline ends. The CDR3 contains 15 residues.

This chain connects TRBV16 to TRBJ2-3; a weak D match, TRBD2 (6 bases). The CDR3 runs to 14 residues. Deletions cut 7 bases from V and 0 bases from J, with 11 bases between. CDR1 KGHSY and CDR2 FQNENV come from the germline V gene. The CDR3 nucleotides read TGTGCCAGCATAGCGGAACCTAGCACAGATACGCAGTATTTT. As protein: CASIAEPSTDTQYF.

The chain couples TRBV7-3 to TRBJ2-3; TRBD2 matches 12 bases. Trimming removed 5 bases from V and 6 bases from J; junction bases left unmatched: 6. CDR1 and CDR2 from the germline V gene are SGHTA and FQGTGA. The CDR3 totals 15 residues. The CDR3 coding sequence is TGTGCCAGCAGCAAACTAGCGGGAGGAGGTGATACGCAGTATTTT. Its protein is CASSKLAGGGDTQYF.

In its sample, this clone was seen a few times. The chain is built from TRBV10-3 and TRBJ2-2, with TRBD1 matching over 8 bases. Losses at the gene ends were 10 bases for V and 0 bases for J; bases not matched to a gene: 7. Germline-derived CDR1 and CDR2 are ENHRY and SYGVKD. CDR3 length: 15 amino acids. CDR3 nucleotides: TGTGCCACCTATGCGGACAGGGCGAACACCGGGGAGCTGTTTTTT. Translated, it gives CATYADRANTGELFF.

The chain combines TRBV5-6 with TRBJ2-1, with TRBD2 as a possible D gene (6 bases). The CDR3 sequence is 17 residues long. Germline loops: CDR1 SGHDT, CDR2 YYEEEE. Trimming pared 6 bases from V and 0 bases from J, leaving 19 bases between. CDR3 nucleotides: TGTGCCAGCAATAGCGGAGAAATGTTTGACTCCTACAATGAGCAGTTCTTC. Translated: CASNSGEMFDSYNEQFF.

The rearrangement links TRBV5-6 to TRBJ2-7, with D uncertain. The CDR3 covers 16 residues. Germline loops: CDR1 SGHDT, CDR2 YYEEEE. V was trimmed by 4 bases and J by 0 bases, leaving 17 bases between them. CDR3 residues: CASSPSNSWSSYEQYF. The DNA of the CDR3 is TGTGCCAGCAGCCCATCGAATAGCTGGAGCTCCTACGAGCAGTACTTC. The complete variable domain, with remaining parts taken from reference TRBV5-6 and TRBJ2-7, reads DAGVTQSPTHLIKTRGQQVTLRCSPKSGHDTVSWYQQALGQGPQFIFQYYEEEERQRGNFPDRFSGHQFPNYSSELNVNALLLGDSALYLCASSPSNSWSSYEQYFGPGTRLTVT.